Here is one T cell receptor (beta chain) with its context. Antigen: not known. TCRdb's table, derived via immunoSEQ multiplex PCR, lists solely in-frame clones and lacks some. The sample includes approximately 25,000 clones, around nine tenths of them seen just once. This sample was taken from a study of T cells in narcolepsy. About the research overall: Patients with NT1 or NT2 and healthy control donors were enrolled. Study outcomes and limitations: Autoreactive HCRT-specific and TRIB2-specific clonotypes were marked in same-patient CSF-versus-blood CD4+ comparisons. Autoreactive clonotypes reportedly recurred in blood of same and different patients, not controls. In some patient and control memory CD4+ samples, autoreactive clones were absent.

Germline V gene sequence: CDR1 MDHEN, CDR2 SYDVKM. Losses at the gene ends were 3 bases for V and 8 bases for J; bases not matched to a gene: 5. This CDR3 comprises 14 residues. The chain combines TRBV28 with TRBJ1-4; TRBD1 matches at 8 bases. Sequencing was done on a sample of CD45RA- memory CD4+ T cells from PBMCs. The sequence was obtained from a human donor with narcolepsy. The CDR3 loop reads CASSLDREDEKLFF. In DNA form, the CDR3 reads TGTGCCAGCAGTTTGGACAGGGAGGACGAAAAACTGTTTTTT.